The source of this T cell receptor beta chain is a study of OX40 agonist ivuxolimab in advanced cancers. For the study at large: At around 81% male, the cohort had a mean age of 60 years, ranging from roughly 20 to 90.

Sequenced by immunoSEQ multiplex PCR; TCRdb stores in-frame clones only, minus some. The table records tens of thousands of clones, approximately 83% of them present only once. The germline V and J ends were trimmed by 5 bases and 5 bases, with 9 bases remaining between them. Germline V gene sequence: CDR1 LNHNV, CDR2 YYDKDF (reference sequence). The CDR3 is made up of 12 amino acids. The clonotype originates from an adult with an advanced solid tumor such as melanoma, head and neck, liver or kidney cancer. The J gene is TRBJ2-5, the V gene TRBV15; unclear D gene. The sample in question was CD4+ or CD8+ T cells sorted from blood, obtained in a trial of the OX40 agonist ivuxolimab. The CDR3 protein is CATSPGAETQYF. For the CDR3, the DNA is TGTGCCACCAGCCCAGGTGCCGAGACCCAGTACTTC.